Listed below are T cell receptor beta chains from one sample, sequenced in a study of blood T cell repertoires in COVID-19. Data came from immunoSEQ multiplex PCR; TCRdb stores just in-frame clones and leaves some out. The sample has over 150,000 clones, around 87% seen once. Material: PBMCs or T cells enriched from blood (not recorded which). These TCRs come from a woman under 40 who had recovered from COVID-19. The CDR3 runs from the conserved cysteine through the conserved F or W. Expanded clones get a size class; other rows say once, few or many, or leave the size out.

CDR3aa: CASSLVAGFSYNEQFF; v_gene: TRBV11-2; abundance: NA
CDR3aa: CASSYLGTGGETQYF; v_gene: TRBV11-3; abundance: once
CDR3aa: CASSLTGTNTEAFF; v_gene: TRBV5-1; abundance: NA
CDR3aa: CASSYHAGTGRTGYTF; v_gene: TRBV6-5; abundance: NA
CDR3aa: CAWSDPYRGYNSPLHF; v_gene: TRBV30; abundance: NA
CDR3aa: CSVEDPHGGTYEQYF; v_gene: TRBV29-1; abundance: NA
CDR3aa: CASIGPGGYTF; v_gene: TRBV28; abundance: NA
CDR3aa: CASSPGTSGGTDTQYF; v_gene: TRBV5-1; abundance: NA
CDR3aa: CASSLAAGAYGYTF; v_gene: TRBV7-9; abundance: NA
CDR3aa: CASSDRADPNEKLFF; v_gene: TRBV7-9; abundance: NA
CDR3aa: CASSIKGREIYGYTF; v_gene: TRBV19; abundance: NA
CDR3aa: CASSLGVRGDGYF; v_gene: TRBV7-2; abundance: NA
CDR3aa: CASSSQGNYGYTF; v_gene: TRBV11-3; abundance: few
CDR3aa: CASSFDGNNSPLHF; v_gene: TRBV2; abundance: once
CDR3aa: CASSAVSGNTIYF; v_gene: TRBV5-6; abundance: NA
CDR3aa: CASSLRTSGVYEQYF; v_gene: TRBV4-3; abundance: NA
CDR3aa: CASSLIWTSSYSYNEQFF; v_gene: TRBV5-4; abundance: NA
CDR3aa: CASSFSGKEAFF; v_gene: TRBV12-3/TRBV12-4; abundance: once
CDR3aa: CATSSGLTDTQYF; v_gene: TRBV24-1; abundance: once
CDR3aa: CAWSTGTGVGYTF; v_gene: TRBV30; abundance: NA
CDR3aa: CASSLLVGGGPDGLYEQYF; v_gene: TRBV13; abundance: NA
CDR3aa: CASSQDLDLAITDTQYF; v_gene: TRBV4-2; abundance: NA
CDR3aa: CASSLGLAGAQGDEQFF; v_gene: TRBV5-4; abundance: NA
CDR3aa: CASSPTGTGDGYNEQFF; v_gene: TRBV9; abundance: NA
CDR3aa: CASSQGPRNSPLHF; v_gene: TRBV4-1; abundance: NA
CDR3aa: CASMNRGSYEQYF; v_gene: TRBV2; abundance: NA
CDR3aa: CASSIGLAGGPTDTQYF; v_gene: TRBV19; abundance: NA
CDR3aa: CAWSWSGNTEAFF; v_gene: TRBV30; abundance: NA
CDR3aa: CASSFGTGYGYTF; v_gene: TRBV12-3/TRBV12-4; abundance: NA
CDR3aa: CASSLVPQGNQPQHF; v_gene: TRBV7-2; abundance: NA
CDR3aa: CASRPRAGGSDEQFF; v_gene: TRBV9; abundance: NA
CDR3aa: CASSKSVPDTEAFF; v_gene: TRBV21-1; abundance: NA
CDR3aa: CASSYRFPNYGYTF; v_gene: TRBV6-5; abundance: NA
CDR3aa: CASSQEVVAGDYNEQFF; v_gene: TRBV14; abundance: NA
CDR3aa: CASSLDRGGNEKLFF; v_gene: TRBV13; abundance: once
CDR3aa: CASSLGDRVQETQYF; v_gene: TRBV7-9; abundance: NA
CDR3aa: CASSLAGNTEAFF; v_gene: TRBV12-3/TRBV12-4; abundance: NA
CDR3aa: CSVEGSGRGETQYF; v_gene: TRBV29-1; abundance: once
CDR3aa: CATSRTGNTEAFF; v_gene: TRBV24-1; abundance: once
CDR3aa: CASSLVPDEQFF; v_gene: TRBV7-6; abundance: NA
CDR3aa: CASSFRKNTEAFF; v_gene: TRBV27; abundance: few
CDR3aa: CASSLEDSVLNTEAFF; v_gene: TRBV28; abundance: NA
CDR3aa: CASSLTGGPPRGETQYF; v_gene: TRBV5-5; abundance: NA
CDR3aa: CASSQDRSSLHF; v_gene: TRBV7-8; abundance: NA
CDR3aa: CSVDPGSSGNTIYF; v_gene: TRBV29-1; abundance: NA
CDR3aa: CASSLPWTGDREKLFF; v_gene: TRBV19; abundance: NA
CDR3aa: CASSQNMPGQGDGYTF; v_gene: TRBV18; abundance: few
CDR3aa: CASSPKDRGAYNEQFF; v_gene: TRBV18; abundance: NA
CDR3aa: CATSETDRGETQYF; v_gene: TRBV24-1; abundance: NA
CDR3aa: CASSLPTSPKTQYF; v_gene: TRBV11-3; abundance: once
CDR3aa: CASSLLAGDTDTQYF; v_gene: TRBV7-2; abundance: NA
CDR3aa: CRGTYNNSPLHF; v_gene: TRBV29-1; abundance: NA
CDR3aa: CSVEPDRVYGYTF; v_gene: TRBV29-1; abundance: NA
CDR3aa: CASSFPSGEQFF; v_gene: TRBV7-9; abundance: once
CDR3aa: CASSLIGSTNEKLFF; v_gene: TRBV5-1; abundance: NA
CDR3aa: CAISDGQSNQPQHF; v_gene: TRBV10-3; abundance: NA
CDR3aa: CASTLQGGREKLFF; v_gene: TRBV2; abundance: NA
CDR3aa: CASSWGLQYEQYF; v_gene: TRBV5-4; abundance: NA
CDR3aa: CASTPWTTGGTF; v_gene: TRBV6-5; abundance: NA
CDR3aa: CAWSPGLAGSYEQYF; v_gene: TRBV30; abundance: NA